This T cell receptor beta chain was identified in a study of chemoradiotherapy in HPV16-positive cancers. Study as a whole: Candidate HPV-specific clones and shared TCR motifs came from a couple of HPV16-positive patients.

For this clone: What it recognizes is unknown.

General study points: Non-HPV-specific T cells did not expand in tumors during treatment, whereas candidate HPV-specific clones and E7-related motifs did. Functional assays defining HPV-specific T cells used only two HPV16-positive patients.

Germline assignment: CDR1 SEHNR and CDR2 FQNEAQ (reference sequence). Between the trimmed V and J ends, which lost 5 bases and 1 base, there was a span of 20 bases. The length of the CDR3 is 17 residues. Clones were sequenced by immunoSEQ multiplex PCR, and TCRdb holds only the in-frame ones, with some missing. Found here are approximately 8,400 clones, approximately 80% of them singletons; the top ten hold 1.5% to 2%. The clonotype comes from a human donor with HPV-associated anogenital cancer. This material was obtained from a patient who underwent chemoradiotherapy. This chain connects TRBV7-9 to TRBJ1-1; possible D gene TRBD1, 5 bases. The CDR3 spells CASSPIPGQMGNTEAFF. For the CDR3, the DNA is TGTGCCAGCAGCCCGATACCAGGGCAGATGGGGAACACTGAAGCTTTCTTT.